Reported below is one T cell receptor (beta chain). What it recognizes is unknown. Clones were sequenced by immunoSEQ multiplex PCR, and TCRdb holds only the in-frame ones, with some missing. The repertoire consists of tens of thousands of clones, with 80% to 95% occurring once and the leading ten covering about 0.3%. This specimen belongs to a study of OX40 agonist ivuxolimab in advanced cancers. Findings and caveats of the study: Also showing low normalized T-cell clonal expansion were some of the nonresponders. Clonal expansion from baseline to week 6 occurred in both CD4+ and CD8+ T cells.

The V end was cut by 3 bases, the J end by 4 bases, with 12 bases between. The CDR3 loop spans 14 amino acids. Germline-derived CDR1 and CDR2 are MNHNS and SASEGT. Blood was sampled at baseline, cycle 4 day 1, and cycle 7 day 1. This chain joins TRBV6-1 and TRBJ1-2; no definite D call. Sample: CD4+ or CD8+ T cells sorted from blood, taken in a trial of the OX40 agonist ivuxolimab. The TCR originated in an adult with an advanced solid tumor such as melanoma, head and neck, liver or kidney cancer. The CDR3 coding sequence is TGTGCCAGCAGTGACCCTGCTCGGGTCTATGGCTACACCTTC. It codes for CASSDPARVYGYTF.